What follows is one T cell receptor (beta chain) and its context. The entry originates in a study of T cells in Graves' hyperthyroidism and ophthalmopathy. TCR beta CDR3 region amplification was performed from RNA transcripts. The HTBI primer set served for first-round RT-PCR of the TCR CDR3. TCRdb ran MiXCR on the multiplex PCR reads and lists one entry per CDR3 protein. The repertoire holds roughly 520,000 distinct CDR3 sequences, with roughly a quarter as singletons. Patients affected by ophthalmopathy presented a Clinical Activity Score of at least 3, a NOSPECS grade of at least 4, and disease duration below 3 months. The study excluded patients with uncontrolled infection, other autoimmune disease, pregnancy or lactation. V lost 6 bases and J lost 0, with 9 bases in between. The CDR3 length is 14 residues. Germline V gives CDR1 SNHLY, CDR2 FYNNEI.

The chain links TRBV2 to TRBJ1-3; D gene uncertain. Specimen: blood. This receptor was identified in a woman in her thirties with Graves' ophthalmopathy. CDR3 nucleotides: TGTGCCAGCAGGGACGGATACTCTGGAAACACCATATATTTT. Residues: CASRDGYSGNTIYF.